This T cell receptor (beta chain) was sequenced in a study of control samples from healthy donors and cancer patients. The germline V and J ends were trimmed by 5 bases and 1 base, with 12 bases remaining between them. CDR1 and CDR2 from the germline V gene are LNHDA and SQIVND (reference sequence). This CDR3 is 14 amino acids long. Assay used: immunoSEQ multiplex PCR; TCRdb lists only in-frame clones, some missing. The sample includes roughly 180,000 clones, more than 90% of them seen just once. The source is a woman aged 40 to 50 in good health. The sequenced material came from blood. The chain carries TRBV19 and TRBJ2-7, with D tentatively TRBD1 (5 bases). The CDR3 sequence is CASSPPQGSYEQYF. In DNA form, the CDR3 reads TGTGCCAGTAGTCCCCCCCAGGGTTCCTACGAGCAGTACTTC.